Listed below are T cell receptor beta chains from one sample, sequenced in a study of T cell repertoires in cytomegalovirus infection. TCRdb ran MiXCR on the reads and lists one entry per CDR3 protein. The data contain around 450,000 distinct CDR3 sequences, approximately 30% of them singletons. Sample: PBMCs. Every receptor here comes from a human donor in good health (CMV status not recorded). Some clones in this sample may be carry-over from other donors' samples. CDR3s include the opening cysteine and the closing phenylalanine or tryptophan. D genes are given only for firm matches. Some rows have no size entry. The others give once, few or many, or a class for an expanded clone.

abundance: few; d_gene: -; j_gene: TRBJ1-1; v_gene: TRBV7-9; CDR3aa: CASSLFVEAFF; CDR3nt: TGTGCCAGCAGCTTATTCGTTGAAGCTTTCTTT
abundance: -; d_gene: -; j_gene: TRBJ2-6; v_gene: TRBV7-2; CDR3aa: CASSLRKGSGANVLTF; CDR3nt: TGTGCCAGCAGCCTAAGGAAAGGGTCTGGGGCCAACGTCCTGACTTTC
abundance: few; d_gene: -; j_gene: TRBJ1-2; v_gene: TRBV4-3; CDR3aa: CASSQDRAGYLYGYTF; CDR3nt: TGCGCCAGCAGCCAAGATCGGGCAGGGTATCTCTATGGCTACACCTTC
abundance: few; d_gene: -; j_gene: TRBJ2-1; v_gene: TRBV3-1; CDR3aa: CASSQGRANNEQFF; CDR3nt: TGTGCCAGCAGCCAAGGGCGAGCCAACAATGAGCAGTTCTTC
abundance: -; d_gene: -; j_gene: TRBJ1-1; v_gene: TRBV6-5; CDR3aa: CASSYSASLSEAFF; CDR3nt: TGTGCCAGCAGTTACTCGGCCAGCTTAAGTGAAGCTTTCTTT
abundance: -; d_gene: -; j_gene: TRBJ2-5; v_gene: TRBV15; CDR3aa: CATSRDHGQQETQYF; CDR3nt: TGTGCCACCAGCAGAGATCATGGGCAGCAAGAGACCCAGTACTTC
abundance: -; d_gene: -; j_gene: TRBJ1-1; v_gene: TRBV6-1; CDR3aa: CASSFYPSRNTEAFF; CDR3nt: TGTGCCAGCAGTTTTTATCCTAGCAGGAACACTGAAGCTTTCTTT
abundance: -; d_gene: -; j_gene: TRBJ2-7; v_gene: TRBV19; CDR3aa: CASSGDYEQYF; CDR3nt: TGTGCCAGTAGTGGAGATTACGAGCAGTACTTC
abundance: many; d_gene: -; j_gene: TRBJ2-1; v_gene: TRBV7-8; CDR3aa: CASSLQGYNEQFF; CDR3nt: TGTGCCAGCAGCCTTCAGGGCTACAATGAGCAGTTCTTC
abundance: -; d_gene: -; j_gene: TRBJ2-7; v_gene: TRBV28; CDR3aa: CASSKPGPGYIYEQYF; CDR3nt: TGTGCCAGCAGCAAACCGGGCCCAGGGTATATCTACGAGCAGTACTTC
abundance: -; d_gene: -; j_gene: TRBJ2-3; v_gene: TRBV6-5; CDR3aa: CASSVRLGTDTQYF; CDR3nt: TGTGCCAGCAGTGTCAGGCTCGGGACAGATACGCAGTATTTT
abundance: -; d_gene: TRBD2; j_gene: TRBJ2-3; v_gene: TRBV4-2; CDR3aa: CASIQAWTSGGASRDTQYF; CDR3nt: TGTGCCAGCATCCAAGCGTGGACTAGCGGGGGGGCATCCCGAGATACGCAGTATTTT
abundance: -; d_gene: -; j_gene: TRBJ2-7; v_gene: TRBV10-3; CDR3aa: CAISESSFYEQYF; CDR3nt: TGTGCCATCAGTGAGTCGTCTTTCTACGAGCAGTACTTC
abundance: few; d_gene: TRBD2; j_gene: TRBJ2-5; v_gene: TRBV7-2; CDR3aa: CASSLDGTRNQETQYF; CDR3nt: TGTGCCAGCAGCTTAGATGGGACTAGAAACCAAGAGACCCAGTACTTC
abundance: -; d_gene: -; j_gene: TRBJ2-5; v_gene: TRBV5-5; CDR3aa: CASSPSRVQETQYF; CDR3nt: TGTGCCAGCAGCCCTTCCAGGGTGCAAGAGACCCAGTACTTC
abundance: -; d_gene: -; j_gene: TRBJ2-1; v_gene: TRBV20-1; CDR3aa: CSARRGGGNSYNEQFF; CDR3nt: TGCAGTGCTAGAAGGGGGGGAGGTAACTCCTACAATGAGCAGTTCTTC
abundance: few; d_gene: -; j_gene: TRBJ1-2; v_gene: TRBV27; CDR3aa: CASSPGGAGKGYTF; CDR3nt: TGTGCCAGCAGTCCGGGGGGGGCGGGTAAGGGCTACACCTTC
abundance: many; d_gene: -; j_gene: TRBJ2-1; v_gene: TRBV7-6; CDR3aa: CASSLAEGSIYNEQFF; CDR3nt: TGTGCCAGCAGCTTAGCCGAGGGGTCGATATACAATGAGCAGTTCTTC
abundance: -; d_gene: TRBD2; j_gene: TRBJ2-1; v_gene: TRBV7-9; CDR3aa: CASSSGRTRLAGVTSYNEQFF; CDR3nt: TGTGCCAGCAGCTCCGGCCGCACCAGACTAGCGGGGGTTACCTCCTACAATGAGCAGTTCTTC
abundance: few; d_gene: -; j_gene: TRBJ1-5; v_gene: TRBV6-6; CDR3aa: CASSYVQYSNQPQHF; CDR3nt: TGTGCCAGCAGTTACGTGCAGTATAGCAATCAGCCCCAGCATTTT
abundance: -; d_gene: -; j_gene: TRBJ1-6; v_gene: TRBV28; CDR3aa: CASSSPGRGHNSPLQF; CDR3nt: TGTGCCAGCAGTTCTCCGGGCAGGGGCCATAATTCACCCCTCCAATTT
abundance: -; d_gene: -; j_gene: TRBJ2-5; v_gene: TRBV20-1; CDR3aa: CSARVGGSSQETQYF; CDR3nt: TGCAGTGCTAGGGTTGGGGGGTCCTCCCAAGAGACCCAGTACTTC
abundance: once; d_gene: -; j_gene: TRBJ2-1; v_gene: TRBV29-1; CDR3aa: CSVVHSANEQFF; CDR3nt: TGCAGCGTTGTGCATTCCGCTAATGAGCAGTTCTTC
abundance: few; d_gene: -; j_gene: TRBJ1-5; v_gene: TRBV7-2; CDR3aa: CASSLGRWGNQPQHF; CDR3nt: TGTGCCAGCAGCTTAGGTCGGTGGGGGAATCAGCCCCAGCATTTT
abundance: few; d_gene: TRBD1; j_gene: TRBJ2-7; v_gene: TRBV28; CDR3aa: CASSTDRSSYEQYF; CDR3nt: TGTGCCAGCAGCACGGACAGGAGCTCCTACGAGCAGTACTTC
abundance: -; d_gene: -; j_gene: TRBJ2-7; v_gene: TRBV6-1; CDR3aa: CASRDPSYEQYF; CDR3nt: TGTGCCAGCAGGGACCCTTCCTACGAGCAGTACTTC
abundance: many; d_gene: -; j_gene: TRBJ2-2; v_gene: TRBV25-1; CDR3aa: CASSGLNTGELFF; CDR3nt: TGTGCCAGCAGTGGGTTGAACACCGGGGAGCTGTTTTTT
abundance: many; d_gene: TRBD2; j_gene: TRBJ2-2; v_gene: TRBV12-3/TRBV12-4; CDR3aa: CASSLKSAGSPGELFF; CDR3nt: TGTGCCAGCAGTTTAAAGTCAGCGGGGAGCCCCGGGGAGCTGTTTTTT
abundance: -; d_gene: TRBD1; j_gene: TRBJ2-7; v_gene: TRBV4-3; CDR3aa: CSSSQDTGTGDYEQYF; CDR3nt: TGCTCCAGCAGCCAAGATACGGGGACAGGGGACTACGAGCAGTACTTC
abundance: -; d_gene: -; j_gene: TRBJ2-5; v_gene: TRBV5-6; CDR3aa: CASSLGVRTQYF; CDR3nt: TGTGCCAGCAGCTTAGGGGTTCGGACCCAGTACTTC
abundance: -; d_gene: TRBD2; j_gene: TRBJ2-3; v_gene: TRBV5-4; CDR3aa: CASSGQRENTDTQYF; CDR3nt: TGTGCCAGCAGCGGACAGCGGGAGAACACAGATACGCAGTATTTT
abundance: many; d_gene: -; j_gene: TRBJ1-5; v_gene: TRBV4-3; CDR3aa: CASSPREGEPQHF; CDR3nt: TGCGCCAGCAGCCCCCGGGAGGGCGAGCCCCAGCATTTT
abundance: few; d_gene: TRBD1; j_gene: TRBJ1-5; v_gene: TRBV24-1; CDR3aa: CATSDRGHQPQHF; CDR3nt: TGTGCCACCAGTGACAGGGGGCATCAGCCCCAGCATTTT
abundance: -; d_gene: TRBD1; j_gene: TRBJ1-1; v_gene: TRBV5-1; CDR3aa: CASSWTGAHTEAFF; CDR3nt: TGCGCCAGCAGCTGGACAGGGGCCCACACTGAAGCTTTCTTT
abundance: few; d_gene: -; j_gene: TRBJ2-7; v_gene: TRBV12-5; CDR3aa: CASGPLETGGSPFYEQYF; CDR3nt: TGTGCTAGTGGTCCCCTCGAAACAGGAGGTTCTCCGTTCTACGAGCAGTACTTC
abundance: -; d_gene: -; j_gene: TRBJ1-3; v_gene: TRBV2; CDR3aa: CDSSVEVLAGNTIYF; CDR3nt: TGTGACAGCAGCGTTGAGGTGCTGGCTGGAAACACCATATATTTT
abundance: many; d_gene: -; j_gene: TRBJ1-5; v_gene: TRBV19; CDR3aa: CASTLGWNQPQHF; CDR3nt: TGTGCCAGTACCCTCGGGTGGAATCAGCCCCAGCATTTT
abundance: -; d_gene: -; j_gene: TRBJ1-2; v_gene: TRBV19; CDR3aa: CASSRQEVEGYTF; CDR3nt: TGTGCCAGTAGTCGACAGGAGGTTGAGGGCTACACCTTC
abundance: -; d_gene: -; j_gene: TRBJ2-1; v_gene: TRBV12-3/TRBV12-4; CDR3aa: CASSSTGNIYNEQFF; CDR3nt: TGTGCCAGCAGTTCCACAGGAAACATATACAATGAGCAGTTCTTC
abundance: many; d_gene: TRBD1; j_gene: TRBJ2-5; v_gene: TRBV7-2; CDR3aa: CASGRQGRETQYF; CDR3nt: TGTGCCAGCGGAAGACAGGGGAGAGAGACCCAGTACTTC
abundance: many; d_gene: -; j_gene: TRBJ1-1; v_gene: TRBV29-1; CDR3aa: CSVVGIDTEAFF; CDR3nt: TGCAGCGTTGTGGGGATTGACACTGAAGCTTTCTTT